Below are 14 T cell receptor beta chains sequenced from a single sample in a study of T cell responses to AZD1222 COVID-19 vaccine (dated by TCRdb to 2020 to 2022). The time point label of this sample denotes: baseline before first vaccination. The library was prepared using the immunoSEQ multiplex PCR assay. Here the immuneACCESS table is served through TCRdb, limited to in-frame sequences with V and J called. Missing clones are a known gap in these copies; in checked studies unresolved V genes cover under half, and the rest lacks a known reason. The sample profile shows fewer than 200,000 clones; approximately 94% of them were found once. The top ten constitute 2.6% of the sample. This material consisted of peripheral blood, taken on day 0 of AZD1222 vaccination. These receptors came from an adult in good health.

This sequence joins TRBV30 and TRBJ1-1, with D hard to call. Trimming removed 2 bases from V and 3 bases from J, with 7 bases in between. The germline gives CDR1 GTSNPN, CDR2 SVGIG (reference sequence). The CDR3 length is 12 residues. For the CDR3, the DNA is TGTGCCTGGAGTCCCGGAGACACTGAAGCTTTCTTT. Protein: CAWSPGDTEAFF.

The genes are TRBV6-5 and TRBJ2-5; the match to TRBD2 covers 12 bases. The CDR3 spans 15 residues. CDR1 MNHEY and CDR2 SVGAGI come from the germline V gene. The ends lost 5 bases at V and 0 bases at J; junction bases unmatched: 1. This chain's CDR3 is CASSRLAGDQETQYF. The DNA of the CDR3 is TGTGCCAGCAGTAGACTAGCGGGGGACCAAGAGACCCAGTACTTC.

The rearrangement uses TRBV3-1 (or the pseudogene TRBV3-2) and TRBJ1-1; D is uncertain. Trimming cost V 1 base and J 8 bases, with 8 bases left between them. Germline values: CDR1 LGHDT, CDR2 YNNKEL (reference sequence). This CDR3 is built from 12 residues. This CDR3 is CASSQVSAEAFF. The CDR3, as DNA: TGTGCCAGCAGCCAAGTATCCGCCGAAGCTTTCTTT.

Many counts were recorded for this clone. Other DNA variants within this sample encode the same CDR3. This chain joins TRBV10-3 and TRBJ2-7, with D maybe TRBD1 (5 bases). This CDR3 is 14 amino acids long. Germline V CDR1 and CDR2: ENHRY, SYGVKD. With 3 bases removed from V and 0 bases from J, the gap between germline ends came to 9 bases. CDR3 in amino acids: CAISDQGSSYEQYF. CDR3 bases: TGTGCCATCAGTGACCAGGGCAGCTCCTACGAGCAGTACTTC.

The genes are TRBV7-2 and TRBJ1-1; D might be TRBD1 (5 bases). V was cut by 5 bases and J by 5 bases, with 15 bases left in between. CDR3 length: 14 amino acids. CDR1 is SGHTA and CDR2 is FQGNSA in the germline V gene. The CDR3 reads CASSPPRGATEAFF. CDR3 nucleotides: TGTGCCAGCAGCCCGCCAAGGGGAGCAACTGAAGCTTTCTTT. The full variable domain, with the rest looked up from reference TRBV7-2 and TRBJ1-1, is GAGVSQSPSNKVTEKGKDVELRCDPISGHTALYWYRQSLGQGLEFLIYFQGNSAPDKSGLPSDRFSAERTGGSVSTLTIQRTQQEDSAVYLCASSPPRGATEAFFGQGTRLTVV.

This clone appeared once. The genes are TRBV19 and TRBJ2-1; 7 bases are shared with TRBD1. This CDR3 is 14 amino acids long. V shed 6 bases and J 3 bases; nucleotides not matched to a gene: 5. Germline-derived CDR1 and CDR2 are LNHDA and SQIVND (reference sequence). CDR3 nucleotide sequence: TGTGCCAGTAGAAGACAGGGCTACTACAATGAGCAGTTCTTC. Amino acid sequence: CASRRQGYYNEQFF.

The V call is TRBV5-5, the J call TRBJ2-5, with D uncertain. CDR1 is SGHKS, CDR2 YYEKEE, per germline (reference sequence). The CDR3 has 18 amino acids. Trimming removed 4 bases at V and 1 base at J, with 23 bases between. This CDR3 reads CASSRTPVDTPIQETQYF. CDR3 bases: TGTGCCAGCAGCCGAACACCCGTCGACACACCTATCCAAGAGACCCAGTACTTC.

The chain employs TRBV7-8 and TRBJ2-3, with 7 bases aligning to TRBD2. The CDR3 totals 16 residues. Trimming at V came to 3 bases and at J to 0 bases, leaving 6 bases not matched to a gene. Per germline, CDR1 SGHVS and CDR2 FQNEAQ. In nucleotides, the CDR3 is TGTGCCAGCAGCTTTAGGACTAGGTCTAGCACAGATACGCAGTATTTT. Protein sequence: CASSFRTRSSTDTQYF.

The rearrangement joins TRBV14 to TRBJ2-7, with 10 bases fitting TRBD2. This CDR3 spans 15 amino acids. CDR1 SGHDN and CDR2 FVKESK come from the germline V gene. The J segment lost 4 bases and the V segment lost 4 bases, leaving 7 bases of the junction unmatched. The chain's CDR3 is CASSPSWTSGYEQYF. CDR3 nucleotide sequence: TGTGCCAGCAGCCCCTCCTGGACTAGCGGTTACGAGCAGTACTTC.

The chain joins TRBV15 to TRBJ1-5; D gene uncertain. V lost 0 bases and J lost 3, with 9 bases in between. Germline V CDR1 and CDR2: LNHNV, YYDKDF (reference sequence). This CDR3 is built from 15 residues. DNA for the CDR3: TGTGCCACCAGCAGAGATTTGGGAGTCAATCAGCCCCAGCATTTT. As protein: CATSRDLGVNQPQHF.

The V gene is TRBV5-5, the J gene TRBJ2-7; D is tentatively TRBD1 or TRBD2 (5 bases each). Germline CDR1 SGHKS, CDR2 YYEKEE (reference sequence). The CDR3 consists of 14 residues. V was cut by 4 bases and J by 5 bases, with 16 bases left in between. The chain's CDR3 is CASSLGRGPDEQYF. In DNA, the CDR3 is TGTGCCAGCAGCCTGGGACGAGGGCCGGACGAGCAGTACTTC.

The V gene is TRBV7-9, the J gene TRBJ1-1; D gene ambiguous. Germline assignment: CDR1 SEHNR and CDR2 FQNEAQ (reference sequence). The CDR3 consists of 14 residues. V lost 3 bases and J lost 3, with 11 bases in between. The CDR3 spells CASSLGLADTEAFF. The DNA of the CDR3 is TGTGCCAGCAGCTTGGGCCTCGCGGACACTGAAGCTTTCTTT. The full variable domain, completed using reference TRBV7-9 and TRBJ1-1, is DTGVSQNPRHKITKRGQNVTFRCDPISEHNRLYWYRQTLGQGPEFLTYFQNEAQLEKSRLLSDRFSAERPKGSFSTLEIQRTEQGDSAMYLCASSLGLADTEAFFGQGTRLTVV.

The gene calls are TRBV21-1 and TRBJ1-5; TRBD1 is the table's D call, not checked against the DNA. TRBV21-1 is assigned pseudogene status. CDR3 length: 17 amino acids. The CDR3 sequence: CASSKAQGSLSYQPQHF. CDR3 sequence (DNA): TGTGCCAGCAGCAAAGCGCAGGGCTCTCTAAGCTATCAGCCCCAGCATTTT.

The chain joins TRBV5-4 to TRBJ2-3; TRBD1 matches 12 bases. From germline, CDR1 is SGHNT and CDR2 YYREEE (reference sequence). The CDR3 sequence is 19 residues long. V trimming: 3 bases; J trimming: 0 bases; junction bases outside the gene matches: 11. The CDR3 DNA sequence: TGTGCCAGCAGCTCCACCGGGACAGGGGGCGGGGGTAGCACAGATACGCAGTATTTT. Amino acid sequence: CASSSTGTGGGGSTDTQYF. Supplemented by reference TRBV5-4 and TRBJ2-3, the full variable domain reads ETGVTQSPTHLIKTRGQQVTLRCSSQSGHNTVSWYQQALGQGPQFIFQYYREEENGRGNFPPRFSGLQFPNYSSELNVNALELDDSALYLCASSSTGTGGGGSTDTQYFGPGTRLTVL.